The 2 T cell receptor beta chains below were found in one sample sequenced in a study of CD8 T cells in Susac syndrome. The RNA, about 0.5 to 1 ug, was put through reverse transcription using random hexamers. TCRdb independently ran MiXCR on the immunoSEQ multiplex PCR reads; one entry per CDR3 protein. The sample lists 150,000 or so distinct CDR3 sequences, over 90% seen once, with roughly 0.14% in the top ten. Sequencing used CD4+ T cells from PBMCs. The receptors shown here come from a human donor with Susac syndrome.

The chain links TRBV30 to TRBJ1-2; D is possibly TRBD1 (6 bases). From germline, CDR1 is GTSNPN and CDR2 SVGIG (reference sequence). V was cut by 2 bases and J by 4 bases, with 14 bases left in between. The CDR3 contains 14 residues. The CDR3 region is CAWSIPRGIYGYTF. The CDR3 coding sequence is TGTGCCTGGAGTATACCCAGGGGAATCTATGGCTACACCTTC.

The DNA of the CDR3 is TGCGCCAGCAGCTGGGCTGGGATTAGCTCCTATAATTCACCCCTCCACTTT. Amino acids: CASSWAGISSYNSPLHF. The chain carries TRBV5-1 and TRBJ1-6; D gene unclear. Trimming cost V 3 bases and J 0 bases, with 13 bases left between them. This CDR3 spans 17 amino acids. Germline-derived CDR1 and CDR2 are SGHRS and YFSETQ.